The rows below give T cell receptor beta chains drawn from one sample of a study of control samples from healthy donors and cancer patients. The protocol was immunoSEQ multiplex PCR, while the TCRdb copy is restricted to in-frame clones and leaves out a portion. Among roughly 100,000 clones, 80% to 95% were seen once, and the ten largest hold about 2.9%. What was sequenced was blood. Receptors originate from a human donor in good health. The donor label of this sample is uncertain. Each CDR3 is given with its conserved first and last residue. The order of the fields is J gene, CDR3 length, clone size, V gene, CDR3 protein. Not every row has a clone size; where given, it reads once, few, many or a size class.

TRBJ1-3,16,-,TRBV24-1,CATSDLQEVRRNTIYF
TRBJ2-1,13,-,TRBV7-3,CASSIIASHEQFF
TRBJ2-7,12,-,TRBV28,CASSLGEGEQYF
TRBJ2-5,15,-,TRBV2,CASRNGQGYQETQYF
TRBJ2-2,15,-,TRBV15,CATSGRDSRAGELFF
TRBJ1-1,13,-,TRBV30,CAWSVGANTEAFF
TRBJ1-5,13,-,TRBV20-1,CSAGVQLNQPQHF
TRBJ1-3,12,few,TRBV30,CAWSVGGNTIYF
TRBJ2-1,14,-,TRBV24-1,CATSDRKSNNEQFF
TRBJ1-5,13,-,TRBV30,CAWSGTGYQPQHF
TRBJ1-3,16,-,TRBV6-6,CASSYGTASSGNTIYF
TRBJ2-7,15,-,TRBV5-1,CASSLQGQRGYEQYF
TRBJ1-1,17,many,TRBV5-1,CASSLAGKKAMNTEAFF
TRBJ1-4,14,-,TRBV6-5,CASSYSYLPEKLFF
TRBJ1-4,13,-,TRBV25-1,CASRNRVGEKLFF
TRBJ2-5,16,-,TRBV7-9,CASSFYPRDYKETQYF